One and the same sample provided the 13 T cell receptor beta chains below, sequenced in a study of CD8 T cells in Susac syndrome. With random hexamers, 0.5 to 1 ug RNA was reverse transcribed. TCRdb processed the immunoSEQ multiplex PCR reads anew with MiXCR; each CDR3 protein has one entry. The sample lists nearly 200,000 distinct CDR3 sequences, 90% to 95% occurring once. Sequenced input: CD4+ T cells from PBMCs. These receptors all come from a human donor with multiple sclerosis.

This clonotype was seen once. The chain combines TRBV14 with TRBJ2-4; possible D gene TRBD1, 5 bases. From germline, CDR1 is SGHDN and CDR2 FVKESK. V was shortened by 5 bases and J by 5 bases, with 7 bases between the two germline ends. The length of the CDR3 is 12 residues. CDR3 DNA sequence: TGTGCCAGCAGCTGGGGCCAAAACATTCAGTACTTC. Translated, it gives CASSWGQNIQYF.

The chain combines TRBV29-1 with TRBJ2-1, with 9 positions matching TRBD1. Germline V lookup: CDR1 SQVTM, CDR2 ANQGSEA. The CDR3 consists of 15 residues. V lost 4 bases and J lost 5; bases outside the gene matches: 9. The CDR3 DNA reads as TGCAGCGTTGGTAAAGAAACAGGGGGCCACAATGAGCAGTTCTTC. Its protein is CSVGKETGGHNEQFF.

This chain links TRBV29-1 with TRBJ1-1; D call uncertain. There are 13 residues in the CDR3. Germline V gene data show CDR1 as SQVTM and CDR2 as ANQGSEA. The V end lost 1 base, the J end lost 3 bases, and 9 bases lay between the germline ends. CDR3: CSVEVTPDTEAFF. In DNA form, the CDR3 reads TGCAGCGTTGAAGTGACTCCAGACACTGAAGCTTTCTTT. The full variable domain, rest sourced from reference TRBV29-1 and TRBJ1-1, is SAVISQKPSRDICQRGTSLTIQCQVDSQVTMMFWYRQQPGQSLTLIATANQGSEATYESGFVIDKFPISRPNLTFSTLTVSNMSPEDSSIYLCSVEVTPDTEAFFGQGTRLTVV.

V is TRBV19 and J is TRBJ1-1; 7 nucleotides align to TRBD1. The CDR3 has 14 amino acids. The V gene end was trimmed by 4 bases and the J gene end by 8 bases; junction bases not matched to a gene: 10. CDR1 is LNHDA and CDR2 is SQIVND in the germline V gene (reference sequence). The CDR3 is CASSKYRGSSEAFF. CDR3 nucleotide sequence: TGTGCCAGTAGTAAATACAGGGGCTCTTCGGAAGCTTTCTTT.

This clonotype was counted once. This chain's CDR3 is CSARGPHILGVEETQYF. In DNA form, the CDR3 reads TGCAGTGCTAGAGGCCCCCACATACTAGGGGTGGAAGAGACCCAGTACTTC. J is TRBJ2-5 and V is TRBV20-1; D may match TRBD1 or TRBD2 (5 bases each). The V and J ends lost 1 base and 3 bases respectively, with 21 bases between them. Germline-derived CDR1 and CDR2 are DFQATT and SNEGSKA (reference sequence). This CDR3 is built from 17 residues.

The chain combines TRBV25-1 with TRBJ2-1; 12 nucleotides match TRBD1. The CDR3 is 16 residues long. With V trimmed by 3 bases and J by 8 bases, 8 bases remained unmatched. Germline CDR1 and CDR2: MGHDK and SYGVNS. The CDR3 loop reads CASSDYPGQGAYEQFF. DNA for the CDR3: TGTGCCAGCAGTGATTACCCGGGACAGGGGGCGTATGAGCAGTTCTTC.

The chain has TRBV3-1 and TRBJ2-2; 7 bases are shared with TRBD2. Trimming took 3 bases from V and 5 from J; bases not matched to a gene: 6. CDR3 length: 15 amino acids. The germline CDR1 and CDR2 sequences are LGHDT and YNNKEL (reference sequence). CDR3 amino acids: CASSQRLAVTGELFF. As DNA, the CDR3 is TGTGCCAGCAGCCAGAGACTAGCAGTAACCGGGGAGCTGTTTTTT.

V usage is TRBV7-8 and J usage is TRBJ2-2, with D possibly being TRBD2 (7 bases). The CDR3 totals 16 residues. Germline-derived CDR1 and CDR2 are SGHVS and FQNEAQ. Trimming took 2 bases from V and 3 from J, leaving 13 bases between them. DNA for the CDR3: TGTGCCAGCAGCTTACGGGGGGCGCTGGACACCGGGGAGCTGTTTTTT. Translating it yields CASSLRGALDTGELFF. Complete variable domain (other parts from reference TRBV7-8 and TRBJ2-2): GAGVSQSPRYKVAKRGQDVALRCDPISGHVSLFWYQQALGQGPEFLTYFQNEAQLDKSGLPSDRFFAERPEGSVSTLKIQRTQQEDSAVYLCASSLRGALDTGELFFGEGSRLTVL.

The chain recombines TRBV2 with TRBJ2-1; 15 nucleotides line up with TRBD2. Trimming took 6 bases from V and 10 from J; bases not matched to a gene: 13. Germline lookup yields CDR1 SNHLY and CDR2 FYNNEI. The CDR3 is made up of 17 amino acids. CDR3 DNA sequence: TGTGCCAGCAGCCCCCGTCGTCCGGGACTAGCGGGAGGAGAGCAGTTCTTC. Amino acids: CASSPRRPGLAGGEQFF.

The gene calls are TRBV27 and TRBJ1-1; D is unclear. The CDR3 contains 12 residues. Germline CDR1 MNHEY, CDR2 SMNVEV (reference sequence). Trimming cost V 3 bases and J 10 bases, with 12 bases left between them. CDR3 sequence: CASSFPGDPAFF. The CDR3 nucleotides read TGTGCCAGCAGTTTCCCAGGTGACCCAGCTTTCTTT.

V is TRBV4-2 and J is TRBJ1-2, with a weak D call TRBD1 (5 bases). The length of the CDR3 is 18 residues. CDR1 and CDR2 (germline): LGHNA, YNFKEQ. The V gene lost 1 base and the J gene lost 3 bases, with 21 bases spanning the gap. CDR3 residues: CASSQVPGRAGPDYGYTF. DNA for the CDR3: TGTGCCAGCAGCCAAGTTCCGGGTCGGGCAGGGCCCGACTATGGCTACACCTTC.

The chain recombines TRBV6-2 or TRBV6-3 with TRBJ2-1; D remains ambiguous. The CDR3 consists of 12 residues. Germline V gene sequence: CDR1 MNHEY, CDR2 SVGEGT. The V and J ends lost 0 bases and 6 bases respectively, with 3 bases between them. The CDR3 protein is CASSYSRNEQFF. Written as DNA, the CDR3 is TGTGCCAGCAGTTACTCCCGCAATGAGCAGTTCTTC.

The chain uses TRBV30 and TRBJ1-4, with TRBD1 matching over 8 bases. Germline values: CDR1 GTSNPN, CDR2 SVGIG (reference sequence). This CDR3 comprises 12 residues. The V gene end was trimmed by 5 bases and the J gene end by 7 bases; junction bases not matched to a gene: 3. CDR3 nucleotide sequence: TGTGCCTGGGGACAGGGAGGTGAAAAACTGTTTTTT. Encoded protein: CAWGQGGEKLFF.